This T cell receptor beta chain was captured in a study of cytomegalovirus exposure and HLA in healthy donors. Vbeta (60) and Jbeta (13) primers were used in the PCR. The table came from immunoSEQ multiplex PCR; TCRdb's copy has only in-frame clones and leaves some out. The table records over 150,000 clones, approximately 79% of them present only once. These donors counted as nominally healthy when sampled, but unrecorded immune exposures were likely. V was shortened by 1 base and J by 3 bases, with 12 bases between the two germline ends. Germline lookup yields CDR1 SGHTA and CDR2 FQGNSA. CDR3 length: 15 residues.

Input material: PBMCs. The chain combines TRBV7-2 with TRBJ1-2; D perhaps matches TRBD1 (6 bases). This clonotype was sampled from a woman between 18 and 29 years old in good health and CMV-seronegative. The CDR3 loop is CASSLDGGRDYGYTF. CDR3 DNA: TGTGCCAGCAGCTTAGATGGGGGCCGGGACTATGGCTACACCTTC.